A selection of T cell receptor beta chains follows, all from one sample in a study of CD4 and CD8 cells across lung adenocarcinoma regions. Via MiXCR, TCRdb re-called the PCR reads, giving one row per CDR3 protein. Of about 10,000 distinct CDR3 sequences in the sample, approximately 46% were seen once. The sample comprised CD8+ T cells from the margin of a lung tumor. The receptor source for this set is a male donor with lung adenocarcinoma. The CD4 and CD8 labels of this study may be unreliable. Each CDR3 is given with its conserved first and last residue. The D gene is left open where the match is weak. Expanded clones get a size class; other rows say once, few or many, or leave the size out.

v_gene,d_gene,abundance,j_gene,CDR3aa,CDR3nt
TRBV6-1,NA,NA,TRBJ2-2,CASGPLWVEDRTGELFF,TGTGCCAGCGGCCCGCTCTGGGTGGAGGATCGGACCGGGGAGCTGTTTTTT
TRBV6-1,TRBD2,NA,TRBJ2-1,CASTPSGYNEQFF,TGTGCCAGCACCCCTAGCGGCTACAATGAGCAGTTCTTC
TRBV27,NA,NA,TRBJ2-3,CASKPSVGVRYTQYF,TGTGCCAGCAAACCTAGCGTTGGAGTTAGGTATACGCAGTATTTT
TRBV25-1,NA,NA,TRBJ2-1,CASSELVGGAYNEQFF,TGTGCCAGCAGTGAGCTAGTGGGAGGAGCCTACAATGAGCAGTTCTTC
TRBV6-1,NA,few,TRBJ2-1,CASSDRTKQFF,TGTGCCAGCAGTGATCGGACTAAGCAGTTCTTC
TRBV6-1,TRBD2,NA,TRBJ2-1,CASSDTSGRANEQFF,TGTGCCAGCAGCGATACTAGCGGGAGGGCTAATGAGCAGTTCTTC
TRBV27,NA,NA,TRBJ2-5,CASSFGGYQDTQYF,TGTGCCAGCAGTTTCGGTGGGTACCAAGACACCCAGTACTTC
TRBV6-1,NA,NA,TRBJ2-5,CASSNPGHNTDTQYF,TGTGCCAGCAGTAATCCGGGACACAACACAGATACCCAGTACTTC
TRBV11-2,NA,medium-sized,TRBJ2-1,CASSLRAGTSSYNEQFF,TGTGCCAGCAGCTTAAGGGCGGGAACGAGCTCCTACAATGAGCAGTTCTTC
TRBV20-1,NA,NA,TRBJ2-1,CSARDHRLADNEQFF,TGCAGTGCTAGAGATCATAGACTCGCGGACAATGAGCAGTTCTTC
TRBV6-7,NA,NA,TRBJ2-4,CASSYTLLSTNIQYF,TGTGCCAGCAGTTACACGCTATTATCCACAAACATTCAGTATTTC
TRBV27,NA,NA,TRBJ2-4,CATLGGAKSIQYF,TGTGCCACACTCGGGGGAGCCAAAAGCATTCAGTACTTC
TRBV6-1,TRBD2,NA,TRBJ2-2,CASRPLAENTGELFF,TGTGCCAGCAGACCACTAGCGGAGAACACCGGGGAGCTGTTTTTT
TRBV11-2,NA,medium-sized,TRBJ2-5,CASSLNGWGAQYF,TGTGCCAGCAGCTTAAACGGGTGGGGGGCCCAGTACTTC
TRBV6-2/TRBV6-3,NA,NA,TRBJ1-6,CASSLGHSSYNSPLHF,TGTGCCAGCAGTTTAGGACACAGCTCCTATAATTCACCCCTCCACTTT
TRBV4-2,TRBD2,few,TRBJ2-7,CASSQAAGGAYEQYF,TGTGCCAGCAGCCAAGCGGCCGGGGGGGCCTACGAGCAGTACTTC